This TCR beta chain is from a study of blood T cell repertoires in COVID-19. Study-level background: The origin of the acute and convalescent COVID-19 samples was the United States, Italy and Spain. T cells, B-cell-depleted T cells, or PBMCs provided the cDNA or gDNA that served as material.

Original processing methods: Quantification of nucleated cells was approximated via reference gene primer amplification. TCRdb's table, derived via immunoSEQ multiplex PCR, lists solely in-frame clones and lacks some. V and J calls and clone size follow that table, whereas D and trimming were derived from the DNA. The table lists roughly 670,000 clones, just under 90% of them singletons, with approximately 0.25% in the top ten. In this sample, this clone turned up once. The receptor's source is a woman between 18 and 30 years old with acute or convalescent COVID-19. Source material: peripheral blood.

The CDR3 reads CATSAFDEQFF. CDR3 sequence (DNA): TGTGCCACCAGTGCTTTCGATGAGCAGTTCTTC. This chain uses TRBV24-1 with TRBJ2-1; D not resolved. The CDR3 spans 11 residues. CDR1 is KGHDR and CDR2 is SFDVKD in the germline V gene. Trimming pared 5 bases from V and 8 bases from J, leaving 6 bases between.